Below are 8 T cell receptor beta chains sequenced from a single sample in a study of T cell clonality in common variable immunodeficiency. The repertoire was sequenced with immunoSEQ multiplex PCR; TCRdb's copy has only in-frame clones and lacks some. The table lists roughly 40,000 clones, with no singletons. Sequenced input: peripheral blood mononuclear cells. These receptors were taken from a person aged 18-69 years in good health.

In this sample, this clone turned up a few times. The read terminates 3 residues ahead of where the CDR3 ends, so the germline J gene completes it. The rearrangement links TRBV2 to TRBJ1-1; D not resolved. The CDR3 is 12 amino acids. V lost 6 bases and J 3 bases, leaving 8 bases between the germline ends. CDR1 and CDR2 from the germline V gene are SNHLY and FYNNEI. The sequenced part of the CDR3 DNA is TGTGCCAGCAGCTATATATACACTGAA. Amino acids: CASSYIYTE. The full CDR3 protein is CASSYIYTEAFF.

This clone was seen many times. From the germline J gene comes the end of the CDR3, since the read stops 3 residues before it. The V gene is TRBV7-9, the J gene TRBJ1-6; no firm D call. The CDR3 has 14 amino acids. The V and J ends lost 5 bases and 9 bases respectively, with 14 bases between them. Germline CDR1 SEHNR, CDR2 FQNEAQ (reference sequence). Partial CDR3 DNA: TGTGCCAGCAGCCCGACCCTGGAGGGTTCACCC. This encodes CASSPTLEGSP. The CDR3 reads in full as CASSPTLEGSPLHF.

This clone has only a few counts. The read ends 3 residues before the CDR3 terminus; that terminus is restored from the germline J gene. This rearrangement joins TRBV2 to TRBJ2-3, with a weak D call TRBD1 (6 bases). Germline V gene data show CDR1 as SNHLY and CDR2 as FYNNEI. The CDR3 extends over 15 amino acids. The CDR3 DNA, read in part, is TGTGCCAGCAGTGAACGGACAGCTCCTTATCAGCCG. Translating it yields CASSERTAPYQP. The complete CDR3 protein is CASSERTAPYQPQYF.

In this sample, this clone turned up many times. The chain's CDR3 is CASSPTGFDTDTQYF. CDR3 bases read: TGCGCCAGCAGCCCGACAGGGTTCGACACAGATACG. The rearrangement links TRBV5-1 to TRBJ2-3; 7 positions match TRBD1. The read terminates 3 residues ahead of where the CDR3 ends, so the germline J gene completes it. CDR1 is SGHRS, CDR2 YFSETQ, per germline. This CDR3 spans 15 amino acids. V gave up 4 bases and J gave up 2 bases; unmatched junction bases: 7.

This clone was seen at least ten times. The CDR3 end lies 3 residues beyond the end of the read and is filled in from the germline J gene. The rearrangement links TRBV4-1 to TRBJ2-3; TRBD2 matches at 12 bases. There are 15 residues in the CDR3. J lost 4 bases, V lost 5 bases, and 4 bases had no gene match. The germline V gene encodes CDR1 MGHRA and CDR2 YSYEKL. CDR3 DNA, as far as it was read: TGCGCCAGCAGCTCCAGACTAGCGGGGGCAGATACG. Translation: CASSSRLAGADT. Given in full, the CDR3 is CASSSRLAGADTQYF.

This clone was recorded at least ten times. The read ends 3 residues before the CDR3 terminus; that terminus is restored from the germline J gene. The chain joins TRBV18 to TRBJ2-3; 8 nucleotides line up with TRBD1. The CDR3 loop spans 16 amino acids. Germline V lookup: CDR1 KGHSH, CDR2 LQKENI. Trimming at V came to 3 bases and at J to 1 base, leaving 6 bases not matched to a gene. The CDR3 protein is CASSPQGAGRTDTQYF. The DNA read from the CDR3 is TGTGCCAGCTCACCGCAGGGGGCGGGGCGCACAGATACG.

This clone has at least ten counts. The CDR3 sequence is CASSFRQGNEQFF. CDR3 DNA (partial): TGTGCCAGCAGCTTCCGACAGGGCAATGAG. The chain couples TRBV7-3 to TRBJ2-1; 7 bases line up with TRBD1. The read ends 3 residues early relative to the CDR3; the germline J gene fills the gap. The CDR3 covers 13 residues. V lost 3 bases, J lost 6 bases, and 2 bases stayed unmatched. Germline-derived CDR1 and CDR2 are SGHTA and FQGTGA.

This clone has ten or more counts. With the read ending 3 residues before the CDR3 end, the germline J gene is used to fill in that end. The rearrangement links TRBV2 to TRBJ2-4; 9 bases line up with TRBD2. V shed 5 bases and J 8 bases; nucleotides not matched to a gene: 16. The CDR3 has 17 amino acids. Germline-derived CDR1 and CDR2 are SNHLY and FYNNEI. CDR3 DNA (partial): TGTGCCAGCAGTTCGAGGGGCGGGGGGGCCGAGAAATACATT. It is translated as CASSSRGGGAEKYI. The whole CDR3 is CASSSRGGGAEKYIQYF.